Listed here are 18 T cell receptor beta chains from one sample, sequenced in a study of T cells in Graves' hyperthyroidism and ophthalmopathy. TCR beta CDR3 regions were amplified from RNA transcripts. The primer set for the first-round RT-PCR of the TCR CDR3 was HTBI. TCRdb called the multiplex PCR reads again in MiXCR, with one record for every CDR3 protein. The data contain some 650,000 distinct CDR3 sequences, approximately 16% of them singletons. Sequencing was carried out using blood. These receptors were collected from a woman aged 40 to 50 with Graves' ophthalmopathy.

In its sample, this clonotype was seen a few times. The DNA for the CDR3 is TGTGCCAGCAGCCCTCCCGGGACGTCCTACAATGAGCAGTTCTTC. Its translation is CASSPPGTSYNEQFF. V and J are TRBV7-9 and TRBJ2-1; D tentatively reads TRBD1 or TRBD2 (5 bases each). CDR1 SEHNR and CDR2 FQNEAQ come from the germline V gene (reference sequence). Trimming took 5 bases from V and 1 from J, leaving 12 bases between them. This CDR3 contains 15 residues.

This clonotype appeared many times. This chain uses TRBV18 with TRBJ2-7, with TRBD1 matching over 12 bases. With 3 bases clipped from V and 8 bases from J, the junction kept 8 bases outside the gene matches. This CDR3 spans 15 amino acids. Germline CDR1 and CDR2: KGHSH and LQKENI. This chain's CDR3 is CASSPGGQGAQKQYF. The CDR3 coding sequence is TGTGCCAGCTCACCGGGGGGACAGGGGGCGCAGAAGCAGTACTTC.

This clonotype was counted only a few times. The chain joins TRBV29-1 to TRBJ2-7, with 7 bases aligning to TRBD1. Germline lookup yields CDR1 SQVTM and CDR2 ANQGSEA. V trimming: 7 bases; J trimming: 7 bases; junction bases outside the gene matches: 10. The CDR3 extends over 12 amino acids. The CDR3 coding sequence is TGCAGCGCAAGGACAGGACTTGGTGAGCAGTACTTC. Protein sequence: CSARTGLGEQYF.

The table lists this clonotype with many counts. The chain links TRBV28 to TRBJ2-1, with 9 bases aligning to TRBD1. V was pared by 8 bases and J by 12 bases, with 14 bases of the junction left unmatched. This CDR3 region has 14 residues. Germline CDR1 MDHEN, CDR2 SYDVKM. The CDR3, as DNA: TGTGCCAGCCGCCGGGACAGGGCCGGCAAGGGGCAGTTCTTC. It translates to CASRRDRAGKGQFF.

This clonotype came up many times. The CDR3 loop reads CASSFNLEGEQYF. The CDR3 DNA is TGCGCCAGCAGCTTCAATCTAGAGGGCGAGCAGTACTTC. The chain carries TRBV5-1 and TRBJ2-7; D perhaps matches TRBD2 (5 bases). The V end was cut by 2 bases, the J end by 6 bases, with 12 bases between. Germline values: CDR1 SGHRS, CDR2 YFSETQ. The CDR3 runs 13 residues.

The chain links TRBV11-2 to TRBJ2-1; perhaps D is TRBD1 or TRBD2 (6 bases each). CDR3 size: 19 residues. V was clipped by 0 bases and J by 5 bases, with 23 bases between them. Germline lookup yields CDR1 SGHAT and CDR2 FQNNGV. CDR3 DNA: TGTGCCAGCAGCTTAGATCGGAGGGGGTTCTCAGGAGGAGACAATGAGCAGTTCTTC. As protein: CASSLDRRGFSGGDNEQFF.

This clonotype was recorded at least ten times. The rearrangement joins TRBV20-1 to TRBJ1-6, with D unclear. With 0 bases removed from V and 4 bases from J, the gap between germline ends came to 13 bases. Germline CDR1 and CDR2: DFQATT and SNEGSKA (reference sequence). This CDR3 region has 16 residues. The CDR3 protein is CSARDGGPAYNSPLHF. CDR3 DNA: TGCAGTGCTAGAGATGGTGGGCCAGCGTATAATTCACCCCTCCACTTT.

About this clonotype: This sequence may be a read error, since a much larger clone differs from it by one base. The rearrangement uses TRBV20-1 and TRBJ2-3, with D possibly TRBD2 on 5 matching bases. V lost 6 bases to trimming and J lost 7 bases, with 23 bases between them. This CDR3 comprises 15 residues. CDR1 is DFQATT and CDR2 is SNEGSKA in the germline V gene (reference sequence). This CDR3 is CSAPESFPTTNTQYF. The CDR3 nucleotides are TGCAGTGCCCCCGAGAGTTTCCCGACTACAAATACGCAGTATTTT.

This clonotype has more than one count but fewer than ten. The chain recombines TRBV20-1 with TRBJ2-1; D gene unclear. Germline CDR1 is DFQATT and CDR2 is SNEGSKA (reference sequence). Trimming removed 3 bases from V and 8 bases from J, with 14 bases in between. The CDR3 is 13 amino acids. The CDR3 reads CSASQPSEDEQFF. The CDR3 bases are TGCAGTGCTAGTCAGCCGTCTGAGGATGAGCAGTTCTTC.

This clonotype was counted between two and nine times. The V and J genes are TRBV15 and TRBJ1-6; tentatively, D is TRBD1 (5 bases). Germline assignment: CDR1 LNHNV and CDR2 YYDKDF (reference sequence). This CDR3 has 16 amino acids. V was trimmed by 5 bases and J by 7 bases, leaving 18 bases between them. CDR3 nucleotide sequence: TGTGCCACCAGCGGGCTTCGAGGGGCTACGAATTCACCCCTCCACTTT. Protein product: CATSGLRGATNSPLHF.

The chain recombines TRBV6-1 with TRBJ2-3; no reliable D call. The germline V gene has CDR1 MNHNS and CDR2 SASEGT. This CDR3 comprises 12 residues. The V and J ends lost 9 bases and 4 bases respectively, with 11 bases between them. CDR3 in DNA: TGTGCCAGTCGCCAGGTCTCAGATACGCAGTATTTT. It codes for CASRQVSDTQYF.

This clonotype was seen a handful of times. The rearrangement links TRBV5-4 to TRBJ2-7; 8 bases map to TRBD2. In germline, CDR1 is SGHNT, CDR2 YYREEE (reference sequence). J gave up 6 bases and V 4 bases, and 3 bases lay outside the gene matches. This CDR3 comprises 12 residues. The CDR3 region has the DNA TGTGCCAGCAGCCCGGGAGGGGCCGAGCAGTACTTC. This translates into CASSPGGAEQYF.

This clonotype came up a few times. V gene TRBV5-4 combines with J gene TRBJ2-1; 9 nucleotides match TRBD2. This CDR3 is built from 15 residues. The J segment lost 4 bases and the V segment lost 0 bases, leaving 2 bases of the junction unmatched. CDR1 SGHNT and CDR2 YYREEE come from the germline V gene (reference sequence). The CDR3 is CASSLVGLAYNEQFF. The CDR3 DNA follows: TGTGCCAGCAGCTTGGTGGGACTAGCTTACAATGAGCAGTTCTTC.

This clonotype was observed many times. The chain links TRBV3-1 to TRBJ2-3; D gene uncertain. CDR1 and CDR2 from the germline V gene are LGHDT and YNNKEL (reference sequence). Between the trimmed V and J ends, which lost 4 bases and 0 bases, there was a span of 11 bases. The CDR3 is 15 amino acids. CDR3 nucleotide sequence: TGTGCCAGCAGCCTAAGTCGGTTAAGCACAGATACGCAGTATTTT. It translates to CASSLSRLSTDTQYF.

At least ten counts were recorded for this clonotype. The rearrangement links TRBV9 to TRBJ2-1, with 11 nucleotides matching TRBD2. The CDR3 covers 15 residues. V was clipped by 2 bases and J by 2 bases; unmatched bases: 0. Germline CDR1 reads SGDLS; CDR2 reads YYNGEE. DNA of the CDR3: TGTGCCAGCAGCGTGACTAGCGGGACCTACAATGAGCAGTTCTTC. This sequence encodes CASSVTSGTYNEQFF.

For this clonotype: This could be a read error, since a much larger clone is one nucleotide away. V and J are TRBV12-3 or TRBV12-4 and TRBJ2-5; TRBD2 is a possible D gene (7 bases). The CDR3 consists of 18 residues. V shed 7 bases and J shed 0 bases, with 24 bases lying between them. In nucleotides, the CDR3 is TGTGCCAGCAAAAAGGGGGGGGGGGCCGGGACTCACCAAGAGACCCAGTACTTC. This gives the protein CASKKGGGAGTHQETQYF.

This clonotype was seen many times. J is TRBJ2-5 and V is TRBV20-1; TRBD2 aligns across 16 bases. V shed 6 bases and J 2 bases; nucleotides not matched to a gene: 6. This CDR3 is built from 16 residues. Germline V gene data show CDR1 as DFQATT and CDR2 as SNEGSKA (reference sequence). This CDR3 is CSAKGTSGGEQETQYF. The CDR3 nucleotides are TGCAGTGCAAAAGGGACTAGCGGGGGGGAACAAGAGACCCAGTACTTC.

This clonotype occurred many times. The V call is TRBV12-3 or TRBV12-4, the J call TRBJ2-7; no clear D gene. This CDR3 comprises 12 residues. Between the trimmed V and J ends, which lost 0 bases and 7 bases, there was a span of 7 bases. Here the CDR3 reads CASSLARREQYF. The CDR3, as DNA: TGTGCCAGCAGTTTAGCGCGCAGGGAGCAGTACTTC.